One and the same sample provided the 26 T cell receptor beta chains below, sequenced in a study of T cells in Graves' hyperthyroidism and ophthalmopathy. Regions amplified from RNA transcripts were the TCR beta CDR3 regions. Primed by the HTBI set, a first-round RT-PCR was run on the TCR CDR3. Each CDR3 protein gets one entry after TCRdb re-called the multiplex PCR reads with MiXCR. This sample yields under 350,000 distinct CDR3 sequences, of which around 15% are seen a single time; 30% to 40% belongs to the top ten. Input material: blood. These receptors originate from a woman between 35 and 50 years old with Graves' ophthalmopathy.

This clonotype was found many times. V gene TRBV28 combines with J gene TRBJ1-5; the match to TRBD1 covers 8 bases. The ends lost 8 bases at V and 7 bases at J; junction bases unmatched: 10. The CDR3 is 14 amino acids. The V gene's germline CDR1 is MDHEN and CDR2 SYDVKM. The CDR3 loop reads CASGDRGLGQPQHF. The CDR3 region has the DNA TGTGCCAGCGGAGACAGGGGCTTGGGGCAGCCCCAGCATTTT.

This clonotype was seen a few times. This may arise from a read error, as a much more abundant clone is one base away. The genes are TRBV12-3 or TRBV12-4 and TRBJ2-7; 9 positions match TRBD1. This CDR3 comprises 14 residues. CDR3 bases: TGTGCCAACAGTTTAGGGACAGGGAAAGGGGAGCAGTACTTC. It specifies CANSLGTGKGEQYF.

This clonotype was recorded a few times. The CDR3 protein is CATSKQTGTNTGELFF. DNA for the CDR3: TGTGCCACCAGCAAGCAGACAGGGACGAACACCGGGGAGCTGTTTTTT. The V gene is TRBV15, the J gene TRBJ2-2; 7 nucleotides line up with TRBD1. V shed 4 bases and J 0 bases; nucleotides not matched to a gene: 5. The CDR3 consists of 16 residues. Germline V CDR1 and CDR2: LNHNV, YYDKDF (reference sequence).

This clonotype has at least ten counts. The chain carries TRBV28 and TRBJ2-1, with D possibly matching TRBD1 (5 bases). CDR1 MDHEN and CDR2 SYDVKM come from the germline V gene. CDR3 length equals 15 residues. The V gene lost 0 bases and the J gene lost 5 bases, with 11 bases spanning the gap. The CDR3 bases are TGTGCCAGCAGTTTATGGGGGCTAAAGAACAATGAGCAGTTCTTC. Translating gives CASSLWGLKNNEQFF.

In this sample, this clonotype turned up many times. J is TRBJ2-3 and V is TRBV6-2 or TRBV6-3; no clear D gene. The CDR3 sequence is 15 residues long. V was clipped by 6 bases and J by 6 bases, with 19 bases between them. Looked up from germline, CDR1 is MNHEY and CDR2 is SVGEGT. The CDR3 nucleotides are TGTGCCAGCAGGTTGAGACCGTCTCCACTGGATACGCAGTATTTT. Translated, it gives CASRLRPSPLDTQYF.

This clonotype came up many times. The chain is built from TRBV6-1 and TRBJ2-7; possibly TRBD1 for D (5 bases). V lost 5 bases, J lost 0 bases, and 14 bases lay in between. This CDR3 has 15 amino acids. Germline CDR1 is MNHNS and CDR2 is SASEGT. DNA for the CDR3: TGTGCCAGCAGTACCCGCGACAGCCACTCCTACGAGCAGTACTTC. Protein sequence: CASSTRDSHSYEQYF.

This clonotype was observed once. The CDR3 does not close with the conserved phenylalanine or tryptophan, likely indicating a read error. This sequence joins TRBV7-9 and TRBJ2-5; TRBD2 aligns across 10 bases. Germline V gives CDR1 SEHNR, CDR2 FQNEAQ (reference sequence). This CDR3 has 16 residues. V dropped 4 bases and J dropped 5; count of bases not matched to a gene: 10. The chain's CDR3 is CASSYYEREGRETQYS. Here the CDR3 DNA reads TGTGCCAGCAGCTACTACGAGCGGGAGGGCCGTGAGACCCAGTACTCC.

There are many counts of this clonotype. The CDR3: CASSPGGGNYGYTF. The CDR3 nucleotides read TGTGCCAGCAGCCCCGGGGGAGGGAACTATGGCTACACCTTC. V usage is TRBV2 and J usage is TRBJ1-2; tentatively, D is TRBD1 (5 bases). Germline CDR1 is SNHLY and CDR2 is FYNNEI. This CDR3 is 14 amino acids long. Between the trimmed V and J ends, which lost 6 bases and 2 bases, there was a span of 13 bases.

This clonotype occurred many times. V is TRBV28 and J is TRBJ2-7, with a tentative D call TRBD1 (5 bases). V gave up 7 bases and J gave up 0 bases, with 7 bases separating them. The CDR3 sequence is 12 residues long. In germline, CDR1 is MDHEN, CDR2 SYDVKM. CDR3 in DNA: TGTGCCAGCAACCAGGGCTCCTACGAGCAGTACTTC. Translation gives CASNQGSYEQYF. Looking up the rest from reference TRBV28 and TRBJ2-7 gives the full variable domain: DVKVTQSSRYLVKRTGEKVFLECVQDMDHENMFWYRQDPGLGLRLIYFSYDVKMKEKGDIPEGYSVSREKKERFSLILESASTNQTSMYLCASNQGSYEQYFGPGTRLTVT.

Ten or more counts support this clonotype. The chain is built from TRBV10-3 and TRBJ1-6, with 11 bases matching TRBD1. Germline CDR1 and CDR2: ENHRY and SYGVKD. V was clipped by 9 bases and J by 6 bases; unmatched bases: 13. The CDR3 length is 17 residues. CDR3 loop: CAIKEGQGAYSNSPLHF. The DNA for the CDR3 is TGTGCCATAAAGGAAGGACAGGGGGCATACAGTAATTCACCCCTCCACTTT.

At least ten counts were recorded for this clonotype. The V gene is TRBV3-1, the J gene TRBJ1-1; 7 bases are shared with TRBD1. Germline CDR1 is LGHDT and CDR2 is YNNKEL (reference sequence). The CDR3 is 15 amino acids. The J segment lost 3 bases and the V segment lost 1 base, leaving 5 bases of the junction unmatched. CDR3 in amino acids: CASSQAGQLYTEAFF. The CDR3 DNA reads TGTGCCAGCAGCCAAGCGGGACAGTTGTACACTGAAGCTTTCTTT.

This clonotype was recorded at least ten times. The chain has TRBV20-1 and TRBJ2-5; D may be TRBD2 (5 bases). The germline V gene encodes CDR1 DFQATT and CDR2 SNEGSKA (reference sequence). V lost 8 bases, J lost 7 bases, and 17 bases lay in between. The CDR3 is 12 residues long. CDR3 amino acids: CSPRWTGMTQYF. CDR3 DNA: TGCAGTCCCCGATGGACCGGGATGACCCAGTACTTC.

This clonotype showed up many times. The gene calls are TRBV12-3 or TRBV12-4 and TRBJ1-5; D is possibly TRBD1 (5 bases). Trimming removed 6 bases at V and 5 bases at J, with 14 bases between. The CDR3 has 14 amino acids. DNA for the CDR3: TGTGCCAGCAGCCCCGGCGGGGCCGATCAGCCCCAGCATTTT. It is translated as CASSPGGADQPQHF.

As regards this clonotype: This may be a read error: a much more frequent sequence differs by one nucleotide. The CDR3 nucleotides read TGTGTCAGCAGTGGATGGGACAGAAACACCGGGGAGCTGTTTTTT. Its protein is CVSSGWDRNTGELFF. The chain has TRBV12-3 or TRBV12-4 and TRBJ2-2; TRBD1 matches 7 bases. The CDR3 loop spans 15 amino acids.

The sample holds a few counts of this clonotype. CDR3 DNA: TGTGCCATCAGTGAAAGGGCGACCAATGAGCAGTTCTTC. Protein sequence: CAISERATNEQFF. The V and J genes are TRBV10-3 and TRBJ2-1, with no clear D. The germline V gene encodes CDR1 ENHRY and CDR2 SYGVKD. V gave up 3 bases and J gave up 6 bases, with 9 bases separating them. This CDR3 is built from 13 residues.

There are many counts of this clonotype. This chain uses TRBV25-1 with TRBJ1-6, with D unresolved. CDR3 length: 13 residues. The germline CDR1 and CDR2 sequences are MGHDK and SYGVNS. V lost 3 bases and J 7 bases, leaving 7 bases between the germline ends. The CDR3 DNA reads TGTGCCAGCAGTGAGGAAGGGAATTCACCCCTCCACTTT. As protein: CASSEEGNSPLHF. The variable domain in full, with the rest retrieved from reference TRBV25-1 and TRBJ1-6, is EADIYQTPRYLVIGTGKKITLECSQTMGHDKMYWYQQDPGMELHLIHYSYGVNSTEKGDLSSESTVSRIRTEHFPLTLESARPSHTSQYLCASSEEGNSPLHFGNGTRLTVT.

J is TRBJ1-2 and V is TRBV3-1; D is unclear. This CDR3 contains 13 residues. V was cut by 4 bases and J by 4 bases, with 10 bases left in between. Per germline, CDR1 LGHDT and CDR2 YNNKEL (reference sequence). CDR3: CASSLEDLYGYTF. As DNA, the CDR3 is TGTGCCAGCAGCCTCGAGGACCTCTATGGCTACACCTTC.

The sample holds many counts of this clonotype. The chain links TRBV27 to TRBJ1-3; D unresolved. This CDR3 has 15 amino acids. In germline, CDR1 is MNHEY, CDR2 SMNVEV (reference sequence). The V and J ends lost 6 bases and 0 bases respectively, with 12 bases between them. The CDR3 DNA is TGTGCCAGCAGCTCCGGACCGTTCTCTGGAAACACCATATATTTT. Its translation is CASSSGPFSGNTIYF.

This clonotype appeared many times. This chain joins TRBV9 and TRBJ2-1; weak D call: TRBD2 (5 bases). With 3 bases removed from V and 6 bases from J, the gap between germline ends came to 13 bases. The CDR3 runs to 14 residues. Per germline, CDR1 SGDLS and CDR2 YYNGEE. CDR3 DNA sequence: TGTGCCAGCAGCGCTTTAACTAGTGCCAATGAGCAGTTCTTC. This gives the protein CASSALTSANEQFF.

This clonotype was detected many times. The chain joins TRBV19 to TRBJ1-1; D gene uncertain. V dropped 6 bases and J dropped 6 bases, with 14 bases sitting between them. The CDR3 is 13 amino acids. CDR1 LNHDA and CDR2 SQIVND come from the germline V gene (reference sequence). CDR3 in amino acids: CASRDRQTAEAFF. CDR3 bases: TGTGCCAGTAGGGATAGGCAAACGGCTGAAGCTTTCTTT.

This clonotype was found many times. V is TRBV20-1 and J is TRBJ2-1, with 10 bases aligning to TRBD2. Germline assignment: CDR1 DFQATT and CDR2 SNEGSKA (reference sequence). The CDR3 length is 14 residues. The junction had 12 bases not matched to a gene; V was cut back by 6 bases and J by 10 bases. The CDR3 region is CSAQPGLASREQFF. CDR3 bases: TGCAGTGCGCAACCGGGACTAGCGTCCCGGGAGCAGTTCTTC.

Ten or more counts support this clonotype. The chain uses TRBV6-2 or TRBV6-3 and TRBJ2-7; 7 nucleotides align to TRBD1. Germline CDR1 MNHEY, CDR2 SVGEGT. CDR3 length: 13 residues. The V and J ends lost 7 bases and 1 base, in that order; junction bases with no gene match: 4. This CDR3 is CASTGDSSYEQYF. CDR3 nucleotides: TGTGCCAGCACCGGGGACAGTTCCTACGAGCAGTACTTC.

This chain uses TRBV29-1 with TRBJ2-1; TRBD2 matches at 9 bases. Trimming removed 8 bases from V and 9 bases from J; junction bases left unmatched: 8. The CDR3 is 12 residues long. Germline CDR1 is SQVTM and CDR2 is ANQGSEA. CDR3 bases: TGCAGCACAAGGACTAGCGAGATTGAGCAGTTCTTC. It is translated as CSTRTSEIEQFF.

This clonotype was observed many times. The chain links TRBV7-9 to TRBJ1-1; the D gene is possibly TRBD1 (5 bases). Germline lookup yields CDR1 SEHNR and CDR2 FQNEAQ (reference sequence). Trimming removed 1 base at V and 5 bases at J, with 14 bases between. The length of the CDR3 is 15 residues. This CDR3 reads CASSLDSGGETEAFF. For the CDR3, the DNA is TGTGCCAGCAGCTTAGATTCGGGAGGGGAAACTGAAGCTTTCTTT.

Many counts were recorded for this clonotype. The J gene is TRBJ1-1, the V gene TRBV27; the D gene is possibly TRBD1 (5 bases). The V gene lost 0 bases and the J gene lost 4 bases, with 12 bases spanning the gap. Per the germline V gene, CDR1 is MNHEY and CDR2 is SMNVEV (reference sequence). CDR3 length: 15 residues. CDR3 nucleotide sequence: TGTGCCAGCAGTTTATCCTTGCAGGGATCCACTGAAGCTTTCTTT. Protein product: CASSLSLQGSTEAFF.

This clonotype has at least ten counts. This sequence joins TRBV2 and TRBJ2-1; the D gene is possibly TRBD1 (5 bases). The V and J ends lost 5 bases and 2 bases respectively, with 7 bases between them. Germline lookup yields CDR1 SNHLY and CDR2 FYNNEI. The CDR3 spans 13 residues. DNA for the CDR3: TGTGCCAGCAGTAGACAGACCTACAATGAGCAGTTCTTC. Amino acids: CASSRQTYNEQFF.